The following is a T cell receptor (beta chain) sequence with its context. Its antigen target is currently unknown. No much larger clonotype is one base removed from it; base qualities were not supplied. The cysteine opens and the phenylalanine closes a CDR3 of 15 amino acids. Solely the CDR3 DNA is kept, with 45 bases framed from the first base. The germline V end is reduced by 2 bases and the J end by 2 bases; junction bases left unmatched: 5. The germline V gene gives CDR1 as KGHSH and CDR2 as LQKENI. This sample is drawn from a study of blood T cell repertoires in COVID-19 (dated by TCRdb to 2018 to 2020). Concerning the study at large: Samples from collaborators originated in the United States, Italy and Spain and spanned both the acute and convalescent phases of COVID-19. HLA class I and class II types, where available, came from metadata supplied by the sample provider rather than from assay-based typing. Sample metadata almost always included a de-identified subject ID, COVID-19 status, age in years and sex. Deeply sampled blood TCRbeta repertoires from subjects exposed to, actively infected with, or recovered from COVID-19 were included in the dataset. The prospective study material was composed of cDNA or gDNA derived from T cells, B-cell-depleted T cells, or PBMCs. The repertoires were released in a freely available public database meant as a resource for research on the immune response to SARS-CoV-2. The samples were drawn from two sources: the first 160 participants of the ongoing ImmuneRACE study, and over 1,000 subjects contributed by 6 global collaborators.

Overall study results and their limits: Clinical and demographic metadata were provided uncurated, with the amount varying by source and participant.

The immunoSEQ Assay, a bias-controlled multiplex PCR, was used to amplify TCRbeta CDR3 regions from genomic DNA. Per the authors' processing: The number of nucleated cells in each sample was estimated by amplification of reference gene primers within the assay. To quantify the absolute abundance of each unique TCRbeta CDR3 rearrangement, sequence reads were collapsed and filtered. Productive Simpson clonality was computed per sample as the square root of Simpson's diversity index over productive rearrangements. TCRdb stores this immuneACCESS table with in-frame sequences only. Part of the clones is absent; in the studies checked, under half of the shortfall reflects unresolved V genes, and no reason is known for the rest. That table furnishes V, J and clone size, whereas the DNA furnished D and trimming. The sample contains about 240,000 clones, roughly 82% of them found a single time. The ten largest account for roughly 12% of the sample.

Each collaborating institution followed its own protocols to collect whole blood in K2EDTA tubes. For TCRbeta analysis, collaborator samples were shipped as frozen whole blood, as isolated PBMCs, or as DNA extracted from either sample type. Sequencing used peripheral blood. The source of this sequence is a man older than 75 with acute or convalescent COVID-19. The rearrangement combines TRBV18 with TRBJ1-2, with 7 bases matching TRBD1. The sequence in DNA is TGTGCCAGCTCACCATCCCGACAGGGCAACTATGGCTACACCTTC. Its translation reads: CASSPSRQGNYGYTF.